Following are 30 T cell receptor beta chains from one sample sequenced in a study of cytomegalovirus exposure and HLA in healthy donors. Sequenced by immunoSEQ multiplex PCR; TCRdb stores in-frame clones only, minus some. The sample records about 120,000 clones, around nine tenths being singletons. The sequenced sample was PBMCs. These receptors were collected from a woman under 30 in good health and CMV-seropositive.

The V call is TRBV4-1, the J call TRBJ2-1; the match to TRBD2 covers 8 bases. The CDR3 length is 16 residues. V shed 1 base and J 2 bases; nucleotides not matched to a gene: 4. Germline lookup yields CDR1 MGHRA and CDR2 YSYEKL. The CDR3 protein is CASSQVPTSAYNEQFF. CDR3 DNA: TGCGCCAGCAGCCAAGTGCCGACTAGCGCCTACAATGAGCAGTTCTTC.

J is TRBJ1-2 and V is TRBV19; a weak D match, TRBD1 (6 bases). V was clipped by 7 bases and J by 0 bases, with 18 bases between them. CDR3 size: 16 residues. Per germline, CDR1 LNHDA and CDR2 SQIVND (reference sequence). The CDR3 DNA sequence: TGTGCCAGTAATCTCCGCCAGGGGCCTGCTAACTATGGCTACACCTTC. Protein sequence: CASNLRQGPANYGYTF.

This chain joins TRBV19 and TRBJ2-7, with 8 positions matching TRBD2. The CDR3 length is 14 residues. V dropped 9 bases and J dropped 2; count of bases not matched to a gene: 9. Germline V gene sequence: CDR1 LNHDA, CDR2 SQIVND (reference sequence). CDR3 region: CASAQGLDAYEQYF. Written as DNA, the CDR3 is TGTGCCAGCGCCCAGGGACTAGACGCCTACGAGCAGTACTTC.

This chain connects TRBV18 to TRBJ2-5; 8 bases match TRBD2. Germline V gene data show CDR1 as KGHSH and CDR2 as LQKENI. The CDR3 runs 13 residues. V lost 3 bases, J lost 4 bases, and 1 base stayed unmatched. The CDR3 is CASSPGLGETQYF. The CDR3 DNA sequence: TGTGCCAGCTCACCGGGACTAGGAGAGACCCAGTACTTC.

J is TRBJ2-7 and V is TRBV5-5; D perhaps matches TRBD2 (5 bases). The V gene's germline CDR1 is SGHKS and CDR2 YYEKEE (reference sequence). The V and J ends lost 2 bases and 2 bases respectively, with 8 bases between them. The CDR3 spans 13 residues. The CDR3 bases are TGTGCCAGCAGCTTTGAGGGCACCTACGAGCAGTACTTC. It codes for CASSFEGTYEQYF.

The V call is TRBV27, the J call TRBJ1-1, with D maybe TRBD1 (5 bases). CDR3 length: 13 amino acids. Trimming removed 10 bases at V and 5 bases at J, with 17 bases between. Per germline, CDR1 MNHEY and CDR2 SMNVEV (reference sequence). Here the CDR3 DNA reads TGTGCCACCCTGGGGGAGGGCCGAACTGAAGCTTTCTTT. It is translated as CATLGEGRTEAFF.

This chain links TRBV11-3 with TRBJ1-2; the D gene is possibly TRBD1 (6 bases). Germline CDR1 and CDR2: SGHNT and YENEEA. This CDR3 comprises 16 residues. V dropped 1 base and J dropped 2 bases, with 14 bases sitting between them. The CDR3 loop is CASSLGGPGNNYGYTF. In DNA form, the CDR3 reads TGTGCCAGCAGCTTAGGGGGGCCAGGGAACAACTATGGCTACACCTTC.

The V and J genes are TRBV21-1 and TRBJ1-2. TRBV21-1 is termed a pseudogene. CDR3 length: 14 amino acids. CDR3 DNA: TGTGCCAGCAGCTCTCTGGGGGGACGCTATGGCTACACCTTC. This codes for CASSSLGGRYGYTF.

This clone was observed once. DNA for the CDR3: TGTGCCAGCAGGGGACAGACGGACACCGGGGAGCTGTTTTTT. It specifies CASRGQTDTGELFF. The chain carries TRBV2 and TRBJ2-2; TRBD1 agrees at 7 bases. V was clipped by 6 bases and J by 3 bases; unmatched bases: 4. The CDR3 extends over 14 amino acids. Germline lookup yields CDR1 SNHLY and CDR2 FYNNEI.

The chain joins TRBV25-1 to TRBJ2-1; TRBD1 might be the D (5 bases). Germline values: CDR1 MGHDK, CDR2 SYGVNS. This CDR3 comprises 12 residues. Trimming removed 6 bases at V and 6 bases at J, with 9 bases between. The CDR3 DNA follows: TGTGCCAGCAGCCTCCAGGGCAATGAGCAGTTCTTC. Encoded protein: CASSLQGNEQFF.

The chain uses TRBV19 and TRBJ1-2; D is perhaps TRBD1 (5 bases). The ends were cut back, 2 bases at V and 2 bases at J, with 12 bases in the middle. This CDR3 has 15 amino acids. Per germline, CDR1 LNHDA and CDR2 SQIVND (reference sequence). DNA of the CDR3: TGTGCCAGTAGTATATGGGGGGACCTGAACTATGGCTACACCTTC. This gives the protein CASSIWGDLNYGYTF.

This rearrangement joins TRBV28 to TRBJ1-1; D not resolved. There are 13 residues in the CDR3. Germline CDR1 is MDHEN and CDR2 is SYDVKM. V lost 6 bases, J lost 7 bases, and 15 bases lay in between. The CDR3 spells CASSPGGGIEAFF. The CDR3 bases are TGTGCCAGCAGCCCTGGAGGCGGGATTGAAGCTTTCTTT.

V and J are TRBV29-1 and TRBJ2-7; D is possibly TRBD2 (6 bases). Germline values: CDR1 SQVTM, CDR2 ANQGSEA. V dropped 7 bases and J dropped 5 bases, with 12 bases sitting between them. The CDR3 runs 11 residues. This CDR3 is CSGGIRNEQYF. The DNA of the CDR3 is TGCAGCGGCGGGATTCGGAACGAGCAGTACTTC.

The V gene is TRBV7-2, the J gene TRBJ2-7; D remains unclear. Germline lookup yields CDR1 SGHTA and CDR2 FQGNSA. V was pared by 1 base and J by 7 bases, with 26 bases between. CDR3 length: 18 amino acids. For the CDR3, the DNA is TGTGCCAGCAGCTTAGTTTTCGGCCCCAGGTACCGTTTGAGAGAGCAGTACTTC. Its protein product is CASSLVFGPRYRLREQYF.

The rearrangement uses TRBV6-5 and TRBJ2-7; the match to TRBD1 covers 9 bases. The CDR3 runs to 13 residues. J lost 6 bases, V lost 6 bases, and 6 bases had no gene match. From germline, CDR1 is MNHEY and CDR2 SVGAGI. The chain's CDR3 is CASSPDRGAEQYF. As DNA, the CDR3 is TGTGCCAGCAGCCCCGACAGGGGGGCCGAGCAGTACTTC.

The J gene is TRBJ1-1, the V gene TRBV6-5, with D possibly matching TRBD1 (5 bases). Trimming took off 5 bases at V and 1 base at J, with 11 bases between the two ends. Germline-derived CDR1 and CDR2 are MNHEY and SVGAGI. The CDR3 length is 14 residues. Written as DNA, the CDR3 is TGTGCCAGCAGTAGCGTCGACAGGAACACTGAAGCTTTCTTT. Translation gives CASSSVDRNTEAFF.

The chain employs TRBV7-8 and TRBJ1-5; 8 nucleotides agree with TRBD1. There are 15 residues in the CDR3. J was trimmed by 4 bases and V by 5 bases; bases with no gene match: 7. Germline-derived CDR1 and CDR2 are SGHVS and FQNEAQ. As DNA, the CDR3 is TGTGCCAGCAGCAAGGGACAGGTTGGGAATCAGCCCCAGCATTTT. This gives the protein CASSKGQVGNQPQHF.

The gene calls are TRBV2 and TRBJ1-5; 7 bases are a match to TRBD1. V shed 6 bases, J shed 0 bases, and the junction held 5 bases outside the gene matches. CDR1 and CDR2 from the germline V gene are SNHLY and FYNNEI. CDR3 length equals 15 residues. The CDR3 spells CASRGTDYSNQPQHF. Here the CDR3 DNA reads TGTGCCAGCAGGGGGACAGACTATAGCAATCAGCCCCAGCATTTT.

This clone was picked up a small number of times. The chain joins TRBV30 to TRBJ1-2; D gene ambiguous. Trimming cost V 1 base and J 7 bases, with 16 bases left between them. CDR1 and CDR2 from the germline V gene are GTSNPN and SVGIG (reference sequence). The CDR3 has 14 residues. CDR3 region: CAWSEALRGRGYTF. The CDR3 DNA sequence: TGTGCCTGGAGTGAGGCCTTGAGAGGTCGTGGCTACACCTTC.

The chain recombines TRBV27 with TRBJ1-2; 8 bases line up with TRBD1. Germline trimming cut 6 bases from V and 8 bases from J; bases unmatched to any gene: 8. Germline V gives CDR1 MNHEY, CDR2 SMNVEV (reference sequence). This CDR3 has 13 amino acids. The DNA for the CDR3 is TGTGCCAGCAGCCGCGACAGGGGTCGGGGCTACACCTTC. Translating it yields CASSRDRGRGYTF.

V gene TRBV9 combines with J gene TRBJ1-2, with 10 nucleotides matching TRBD1. There are 15 residues in the CDR3. The germline gives CDR1 SGDLS, CDR2 YYNGEE. Trimming removed 3 bases from V and 8 bases from J; junction bases left unmatched: 10. The CDR3 spells CASSAYRDRGNGYTF. CDR3 bases: TGTGCCAGCAGCGCATACCGGGACAGGGGAAACGGCTACACCTTC.

This chain uses TRBV9 with TRBJ2-7; 7 positions agree with TRBD2. The CDR3 spans 15 residues. Germline V lookup: CDR1 SGDLS, CDR2 YYNGEE. The J segment lost 5 bases and the V segment lost 7 bases, leaving 15 bases of the junction unmatched. The CDR3: CASGGEFGTHHEQYF. In DNA, the CDR3 is TGTGCCAGCGGGGGGGAGTTCGGCACCCATCACGAGCAGTACTTC.

CDR3 in DNA: TGTGCCAGCAGCCCCCGGACAGGGAGCTCCTACAATGAGCAGTTCTTC. Translated, it gives CASSPRTGSSYNEQFF. The chain recombines TRBV9 with TRBJ2-1, with 8 bases lining up with TRBD1. The CDR3 sequence is 16 residues long. V lost 4 bases, J lost 0 bases, and 6 bases stayed unmatched. Germline V CDR1 and CDR2: SGDLS, YYNGEE.

V gene TRBV4-1 combines with J gene TRBJ1-1; D gene uncertain. Trimming removed 4 bases from V and 4 bases from J, with 10 bases in between. In germline, CDR1 is MGHRA, CDR2 YSYEKL. This CDR3 contains 13 residues. The CDR3 nucleotides read TGCGCCAGCAGCCCTAGCCCTCCCACTGAAGCTTTCTTT. This translates into CASSPSPPTEAFF.

V is TRBV19 and J is TRBJ2-1; perhaps TRBD2 as D (5 bases). The CDR3 totals 13 residues. V was shortened by 5 bases and J by 7 bases, with 12 bases between the two germline ends. Germline-derived CDR1 and CDR2 are LNHDA and SQIVND (reference sequence). This CDR3 is CASSRSSGNEQFF. CDR3 in DNA: TGTGCCAGTAGTCGGTCGTCGGGAAATGAGCAGTTCTTC.

The V gene is TRBV7-3, the J gene TRBJ2-2, with TRBD2 matching over 8 bases. This CDR3 comprises 14 residues. V was clipped by 5 bases and J by 5 bases; unmatched bases: 4. Germline loops: CDR1 SGHTA, CDR2 FQGTGA. The DNA for the CDR3 is TGTGCCAGCAGCCCGGGACTAGGTACCGGGGAGCTGTTTTTT. Amino acids: CASSPGLGTGELFF.

This chain connects TRBV5-1 to TRBJ1-4, with 7 bases fitting TRBD1. J was trimmed by 2 bases and V by 7 bases; bases with no gene match: 8. This CDR3 is built from 15 residues. Germline CDR1 is SGHRS and CDR2 is YFSETQ. The CDR3 DNA is TGCGCCAGCCGGGCAGGGGGAAGGACTAATGAAAAACTGTTTTTT. Its translation: CASRAGGRTNEKLFF.

This chain connects TRBV13 to TRBJ2-7; 8 bases are a match to TRBD2. The CDR3 is 17 amino acids. CDR1 PRHDT and CDR2 FYEKMQ come from the germline V gene (reference sequence). Trimming cost V 6 bases and J 0 bases; bases outside gene matches: 13. DNA for the CDR3: TGTGCCAGCAGTCTTACAACTAGCGGAGTGAGCTCCTACGAGCAGTACTTC. This gives the protein CASSLTTSGVSSYEQYF.

The chain carries TRBV9 and TRBJ2-1, with a tentative D call TRBD2 (6 bases). The V end lost 0 bases, the J end lost 9 bases, and 10 bases lay between the germline ends. CDR1 is SGDLS and CDR2 is YYNGEE in the germline V gene. There are 13 residues in the CDR3. CDR3 sequence (DNA): TGTGCCAGCAGCGTAGCTACGGGGGTTGAGCAGTTCTTC. Encoded protein: CASSVATGVEQFF.

In this sample, this clone turned up once. V gene TRBV9 combines with J gene TRBJ1-5, with TRBD1 matching over 7 bases. J was trimmed by 4 bases and V by 4 bases; bases with no gene match: 8. The germline CDR1 and CDR2 sequences are SGDLS and YYNGEE. This CDR3 has 15 amino acids. CDR3 sequence reads: CASSFSGQVNQPQHF. The DNA for the CDR3 is TGTGCCAGCAGCTTCAGTGGACAGGTGAATCAGCCCCAGCATTTT. Filled out from reference TRBV9 and TRBJ1-5, the complete variable domain reads DSGVTQTPKHLITATGQRVTLRCSPRSGDLSVYWYQQSLDQGLQFLIQYYNGEERAKGNILERFSAQQFPDLHSELNLSSLELGDSALYFCASSFSGQVNQPQHFGDGTRLSIL.